Following are 16 T cell receptor beta chains from one sample sequenced in a study of blood T cell repertoires in COVID-19. Measured with immunoSEQ multiplex PCR; TCRdb has only the in-frame clones, and not every one. Of more than 60,000 clones in the sample, roughly 91% were seen once. Material: PBMCs or T cells enriched from blood (not recorded which). These receptors were collected from a woman in her thirties or forties who had recovered from COVID-19.

The chain combines TRBV5-1 with TRBJ2-5, with 13 bases fitting TRBD2. This CDR3 spans 17 amino acids. Germline lookup yields CDR1 SGHRS and CDR2 YFSETQ. Unmatched junction bases numbered 3, after V lost 0 bases and J lost 1 base. For the CDR3, the DNA is TGCGCCAGCAGCTTGGGGACTAGCGGGGGCATCCAAGAGACCCAGTACTTC. Amino acid sequence: CASSLGTSGGIQETQYF.

This clone was counted a single time. The V and J genes are TRBV29-1 and TRBJ1-2; 9 nucleotides match TRBD1. Germline trimming cut 3 bases from V and 4 bases from J; bases unmatched to any gene: 18. This CDR3 has 18 residues. The germline V gene has CDR1 SQVTM and CDR2 ANQGSEA. The DNA for the CDR3 is TGCAGCGTTGATATGATGGGTGATGGGGACAGGGTTTCCTATGGCTACACCTTC. It yields the protein CSVDMMGDGDRVSYGYTF.

The rearrangement joins TRBV1 to TRBJ1-2; no check of the table's D call, TRBD1, against the DNA was made. TRBV1 is described as a pseudogene. The CDR3 spans 16 residues. The CDR3 protein is CTSSQHGTGGAKGYTF. The CDR3 DNA sequence: TGCACCAGCAGCCAGCACGGGACAGGGGGCGCGAAAGGCTACACCTTC.

The chain carries TRBV6-4 and TRBJ1-5; D might be TRBD1 (5 bases). Germline V gene data show CDR1 as MRHNA and CDR2 as SNTAGT. This CDR3 is built from 14 residues. Trimming left V 3 bases short and J 4 bases short, with 10 bases between. This CDR3 is CASSEGPSNQPQHF. As DNA, the CDR3 is TGTGCCAGCAGTGAGGGGCCTTCTAATCAGCCCCAGCATTTT.

J is TRBJ2-3 and V is TRBV11-2, with 9 bases that match TRBD2. The germline V gene encodes CDR1 SGHAT and CDR2 FQNNGV. The CDR3 has 16 residues. Germline trimming cut 5 bases from V and 1 base from J; bases unmatched to any gene: 7. The DNA for the CDR3 is TGTGCCAGCAGCCCTCGCGGGGGGGCGGGCACAGATACGCAGTATTTT. Its translation is CASSPRGGAGTDTQYF.

The chain recombines TRBV19 with TRBJ2-1, with D hard to call. Trimming removed 5 bases at V and 5 bases at J, with 10 bases between. The CDR3 is 13 residues long. The germline V gene has CDR1 LNHDA and CDR2 SQIVND (reference sequence). This chain's CDR3 is CASSGQSHNEQFF. CDR3 nucleotides: TGTGCCAGTAGTGGGCAGTCCCACAATGAGCAGTTCTTC.

The chain recombines TRBV3-1 (or the pseudogene TRBV3-2) with TRBJ1-3; TRBD1 matches 7 bases. There are 15 residues in the CDR3. Germline V gene lookup returns CDR1 LGHDT and CDR2 YNNKEL (reference sequence). V trimming: 1 base; J trimming: 2 bases; junction bases outside the gene matches: 2. CDR3 region: CASSQGGGTGNTIYF. The CDR3 DNA is TGTGCCAGCAGCCAAGGAGGGGGCACTGGAAACACCATATATTTT.

The chain carries TRBV5-1 and TRBJ1-1; TRBD1 matches at 7 bases. The ends lost 4 bases at V and 5 bases at J; junction bases unmatched: 11. This CDR3 has 15 residues. Germline V lookup: CDR1 SGHRS, CDR2 YFSETQ. In DNA, the CDR3 is TGCGCCAGCAGCCCGGGAACACAGGGGAGTACTGAAGCTTTCTTT. Translation gives CASSPGTQGSTEAFF.

The V call is TRBV2, the J call TRBJ1-2, with TRBD1 matching 11 bases. Germline-derived CDR1 and CDR2 are SNHLY and FYNNEI. The CDR3 extends over 13 amino acids. The V gene end was trimmed by 6 bases and the J gene end by 7 bases; junction bases not matched to a gene: 4. CDR3 nucleotides: TGTGCCAGCAGAGGGGACAGGGGGACTGGCTACACCTTC. This translates into CASRGDRGTGYTF.

A remark on this clone: Since no conserved phenylalanine or tryptophan closes the CDR3, a read error is the likely cause. The DNA is omitted, as the CDR3 cannot be located on it reliably, and the CDR3 follows TCRdb's listing. The chain has TRBV21-1 and TRBJ1-4; TRBD1 reflects the table's D call only, with no check against the DNA. TRBV21-1 is an annotated pseudogene. The CDR3 spans 16 amino acids, including both terminal residues. The chain's CDR3 is CASGSRVGGDRGSALV.

Points on this clone: The same CDR3 arises from other DNA sequences in this sample as well. The chain has TRBV11-2 and TRBJ1-3; D is undetermined. The CDR3 consists of 15 residues. The germline V gene encodes CDR1 SGHAT and CDR2 FQNNGV. The ends were cut back, 3 bases at V and 4 bases at J, with 13 bases in the middle. The CDR3 loop reads CASSFLSVSGNTIYF. The CDR3 bases are TGTGCCAGCAGCTTTCTTTCAGTTTCGGGAAACACCATATATTTT.

The chain joins TRBV5-4 to TRBJ1-2; 7 bases are a match to TRBD1. The germline CDR1 and CDR2 sequences are SGHNT and YYREEE (reference sequence). With 3 bases clipped from V and 2 bases from J, the junction kept 7 bases outside the gene matches. The CDR3 length is 15 residues. The CDR3, as DNA: TGTGCCAGCAGCTCGCCCCGGACAGGAAACTATGGCTACACCTTC. It translates to CASSSPRTGNYGYTF.

V is TRBV6-1 and J is TRBJ2-5, with a tentative D call TRBD2 (7 bases). The CDR3 is 15 amino acids. Trimming removed 3 bases at V and 2 bases at J, with 13 bases between. Germline V gene lookup returns CDR1 MNHNS and CDR2 SASEGT. CDR3 residues: CASSEGGGQQETQYF. In DNA, the CDR3 is TGTGCCAGCAGTGAGGGGGGGGGACAACAAGAGACCCAGTACTTC.

V usage is TRBV19 and J usage is TRBJ1-2, with 8 bases fitting TRBD1. The junction had 9 bases not matched to a gene; V was cut back by 5 bases and J by 4 bases. The CDR3 loop spans 15 amino acids. Looked up from germline, CDR1 is LNHDA and CDR2 is SQIVND (reference sequence). The CDR3: CASSPPDRVVYGYTF. DNA of the CDR3: TGTGCCAGTAGTCCTCCGGACAGGGTTGTCTATGGCTACACCTTC.

The CDR3 DNA sequence: TGCAGCGTTGCCCCTCTGCGGGGGGACTTTGGGGATGAGCAGTTCTTC. Amino acids: CSVAPLRGDFGDEQFF. This sequence joins TRBV29-1 and TRBJ2-1; 8 bases agree with TRBD2. There are 16 residues in the CDR3. J gave up 8 bases and V 4 bases, and 16 bases lay outside the gene matches. Germline values: CDR1 SQVTM, CDR2 ANQGSEA.

The V and J genes are TRBV5-6 and TRBJ2-7; 7 positions agree with TRBD2. V lost 2 bases, J lost 2 bases, and 7 bases stayed unmatched. The CDR3 consists of 15 residues. Per germline, CDR1 SGHDT and CDR2 YYEEEE. DNA for the CDR3: TGTGCCAGCAGCTTCAGCGGGACGGTCACCTACGAGCAGTACTTC. It is translated as CASSFSGTVTYEQYF.